The 28 T cell receptor beta chains given below trace back to one sample, sequenced in a study. TCRdb recomputed calls from the 5' RACE reads with MiXCR, one row per CDR3 protein. The data contain under 65,000 distinct CDR3 sequences, about 28% of them singletons. Sequencing was performed on tumor-infiltrating memory CD4+ T cells sorted from the breast tumor. Subset specified: memory CD4+ T cells, CD4+CD45RO+CD25-. The receptors stem from a female donor with breast cancer.

This clonotype was seen a few times. The rearrangement links TRBV20-1 to TRBJ2-4; tentative D call: TRBD2 (7 bases). V was pared by 2 bases and J by 1 base, with 12 bases between. Germline V CDR1 and CDR2: DFQATT, SNEGSKA (reference sequence). This CDR3 spans 15 amino acids. The CDR3 coding sequence is TGCAGTGCTAGACAAGGGGGGGCGGCCAAAAACATTCAGTACTTC. This encodes CSARQGGAAKNIQYF.

This clonotype has a handful of counts. The J gene is TRBJ2-2, the V gene TRBV7-2, with D uncertain. The CDR3 has 13 amino acids. Trimming removed 1 base from V and 3 bases from J, with 3 bases in between. The V gene's germline CDR1 is SGHTA and CDR2 FQGNSA. The CDR3 DNA sequence: TGTGCCAGCAGCTTAGATTACACCGGGGAGCTGTTTTTT. It is translated as CASSLDYTGELFF.

The V gene is TRBV6-6, the J gene TRBJ1-1; tentative D call: TRBD1 (5 bases). CDR1 is MNHNY, CDR2 SVGAGI, per germline (reference sequence). The CDR3 has 14 amino acids. V was cut by 5 bases and J by 4 bases, with 14 bases left in between. DNA of the CDR3: TGTGCCAGCAGTGAGGGACCGATCGGCACTGAAGCTTTCTTT. It codes for CASSEGPIGTEAFF.

As for this clonotype: Without the conserved terminal phenylalanine or tryptophan, this CDR3 likely stems from a read error. This chain joins TRBV6-5 and TRBJ2-3, with D unclear. V was clipped by 3 bases and J by 5 bases, with 3 bases between them. CDR3 size: 11 residues. The germline gives CDR1 MNHEY, CDR2 SVGAGI. CDR3 residues: CASSYQDTQYL. In nucleotides, the CDR3 is TGTGCCAGCAGTTATCAAGATACGCAGTATTTA.

This rearrangement joins TRBV28 to TRBJ1-3; D remains unclear. Trimming stripped 8 bases from V and 0 bases from J, with 5 bases between. The CDR3 runs to 12 residues. From germline, CDR1 is MDHEN and CDR2 SYDVKM. The CDR3 DNA reads TGTGCCAGCGAAAGCTCTGGAAACACCATATATTTT. It translates to CASESSGNTIYF.

The rearrangement joins TRBV6-2 or TRBV6-3 to TRBJ2-5; 9 bases match TRBD1. Trimming cost V 5 bases and J 5 bases; bases outside gene matches: 18. This CDR3 comprises 18 residues. Germline values: CDR1 MNHEY, CDR2 SVGEGT. The CDR3 is CASSPDTVGQGKRETQYF. CDR3 coding DNA: TGTGCCAGCAGTCCCGATACCGTGGGACAGGGTAAACGGGAGACCCAGTACTTC.

The CDR3 coding sequence is TGCAGTGCTAGAGCTCCCACAGGACCCTACGAGCAGTACTTC. It translates to CSARAPTGPYEQYF. The chain employs TRBV20-1 and TRBJ2-7; D is perhaps TRBD1 (5 bases). Germline-derived CDR1 and CDR2 are DFQATT and SNEGSKA (reference sequence). V gave up 1 base and J gave up 2 bases, with 12 bases separating them. The CDR3 has 14 residues.

Points on this clonotype: This likely comes from a read error, as the CDR3 has no conserved phenylalanine or tryptophan at its end. V usage is TRBV6-6 and J usage is TRBJ1-5; D is unclear. V dropped 0 bases and J dropped 3 bases, with 12 bases sitting between them. The germline V gene has CDR1 MNHNY and CDR2 SVGAGI (reference sequence). This CDR3 has 16 amino acids. The DNA for the CDR3 is TGTGCCAGCAGTTACTCGGGCGCTGAAACCAATCAGCCCCAGCATGTT. Protein: CASSYSGAETNQPQHV.

This clonotype has a handful of counts. The chain employs TRBV6-6 and TRBJ1-1; 7 bases align to TRBD1. The CDR3 loop spans 10 amino acids. Germline CDR1 reads MNHNY; CDR2 reads SVGAGI (reference sequence). With V trimmed by 6 bases and J by 8 bases, 0 bases remained unmatched. The CDR3 DNA is TGTGCCAGCAGGGACAGGGAAGCTTTCTTT. Its protein is CASRDREAFF.

The J gene is TRBJ2-3, the V gene TRBV6-5, with 11 bases matching TRBD2. Looked up from germline, CDR1 is MNHEY and CDR2 is SVGAGI. The V segment lost 0 bases and the J segment 5 bases; nucleotides outside the gene matches: 10. The CDR3 spans 18 residues. CDR3 sequence reads: CASSYSGTSGPMGDTQYF. The DNA for the CDR3 is TGTGCCAGCAGTTACTCGGGGACTAGCGGTCCCATGGGAGATACGCAGTATTTT.

This clonotype was seen a handful of times. The chain couples TRBV11-1 to TRBJ2-3; D not resolved. Between the trimmed V and J ends, which lost 0 bases and 2 bases, there was a span of 9 bases. This CDR3 contains 15 residues. In germline, CDR1 is SGHAT, CDR2 FQDESV (reference sequence). The CDR3 loop reads CASSLAGMATDTQYF. CDR3 bases: TGTGCCAGCAGCTTAGCGGGGATGGCCACAGATACGCAGTATTTT.

This clonotype was counted between two and nine times. The V and J genes are TRBV6-6 and TRBJ1-1; D is ambiguous. The germline gives CDR1 MNHNY, CDR2 SVGAGI (reference sequence). CDR3 length equals 12 residues. Between the trimmed V and J ends, which lost 5 bases and 5 bases, there was a span of 9 bases. CDR3 nucleotides: TGTGCCAGCAGTGATCGCCTAACTGAAGCTTTCTTT. This codes for CASSDRLTEAFF.

This clonotype showed up just a few times. V gene TRBV7-2 combines with J gene TRBJ2-7; possible D gene TRBD1, 6 bases. Germline V gives CDR1 SGHTA, CDR2 FQGNSA. Between the trimmed V and J ends, which lost 4 bases and 3 bases, there was a span of 16 bases. This CDR3 contains 15 residues. The CDR3 bases are TGTGCCAGCAGCTACACCTCTGGACAGAACTACGAGCAGTACTTC. Encoded protein: CASSYTSGQNYEQYF.

The genes are TRBV12-3 or TRBV12-4 and TRBJ2-7, with D unresolved. The CDR3 covers 15 residues. The germline V and J ends were trimmed by 6 bases and 7 bases, with 22 bases remaining between them. As DNA, the CDR3 is TGTGCCAGCAGAAATGGCGTGGGCTTAAGCTATGAGCAGTACTTC. Encoded protein: CASRNGVGLSYEQYF.

This clonotype has a handful of counts. The chain carries TRBV5-1 and TRBJ2-3; 10 bases are shared with TRBD1. There are 14 residues in the CDR3. In germline, CDR1 is SGHRS, CDR2 YFSETQ. The ends lost 4 bases at V and 4 bases at J; junction bases unmatched: 3. CDR3 in DNA: TGCGCCAGCAGCGACGGACAGGGGGCAGATACGCAGTATTTT. It specifies CASSDGQGADTQYF.

The chain couples TRBV27 to TRBJ2-2; D not resolved. This CDR3 contains 13 residues. Trimming shortened V by 8 bases and J by 4 bases, and 11 bases separated the two germline ends. Germline values: CDR1 MNHEY, CDR2 SMNVEV (reference sequence). The CDR3 here is CASGPWLTGELFF. The CDR3 DNA reads TGTGCCAGCGGCCCGTGGCTCACCGGGGAGCTGTTTTTT.

About this clonotype itself: A single base separates this from a much larger clone, so it may be a read error. This chain connects TRBV28 to TRBJ1-1; no reliable D call. V was trimmed by 8 bases and J by 11 bases, leaving 18 bases between them. CDR3 length: 12 amino acids. Germline V gene lookup returns CDR1 MDHEN and CDR2 SYDVKM. The CDR3 coding sequence is TGTGCCAGCGTCGACCCTGTCTCACCCGCTTTCTTT. Translation: CASVDPVSPAFF.

CDR3 nucleotides: TGTGCCAGCAGCCAAGATGGGGGAGAAGAGACCCAGTACTTC. Its protein product is CASSQDGGEETQYF. The chain carries TRBV4-2 and TRBJ2-5, with D possibly being TRBD1 or TRBD2 (5 bases each). Per germline, CDR1 LGHNA and CDR2 YNFKEQ. CDR3 length equals 14 residues. The V and J ends lost 0 bases and 3 bases respectively, with 8 bases between them.

The rearrangement uses TRBV20-1 and TRBJ2-7; D might be TRBD1 or TRBD2, each matching 7 bases. V was shortened by 5 bases and J by 4 bases, with 18 bases between the two germline ends. Germline lookup yields CDR1 DFQATT and CDR2 SNEGSKA (reference sequence). The CDR3 consists of 14 residues. CDR3 in DNA: TGCAGTGCTGGGGAGGGGACAGAGATTTACGAGCAGTACTTC. It is translated as CSAGEGTEIYEQYF.

This clonotype was seen many times. The rearrangement joins TRBV29-1 to TRBJ2-3, with D perhaps TRBD1 (6 bases). Germline assignment: CDR1 SQVTM and CDR2 ANQGSEA. Trimming stripped 7 bases from V and 5 bases from J, with 13 bases between. This CDR3 spans 12 amino acids. CDR3 loop: CSEGGIGDTQYF. DNA of the CDR3: TGCAGCGAAGGGGGAATTGGAGATACGCAGTATTTT.

The CDR3 coding sequence is TGCGCCAGCAGCTCGGTGGAGGGGGAGTACTATGGCTACACCTTC. Its translation is CASSSVEGEYYGYTF. The chain couples TRBV5-1 to TRBJ1-2; the D gene is possibly TRBD1 (6 bases). Trimming shortened V by 3 bases and J by 3 bases, and 15 bases separated the two germline ends. The CDR3 consists of 15 residues. Germline CDR1 SGHRS, CDR2 YFSETQ.

The rearrangement links TRBV6-1 to TRBJ2-5; possibly TRBD1 for D (5 bases). V shed 3 bases and J shed 3 bases, with 23 bases lying between them. The CDR3 length is 18 residues. CDR1 and CDR2 from the germline V gene are MNHNS and SASEGT. The CDR3 nucleotides read TGTGCCAGCAGTGATTTATCCTGGGGCTATCAACAGAAAGAGACCCAGTACTTC. Translating it yields CASSDLSWGYQQKETQYF.

This clonotype was counted between two and nine times. The chain links TRBV20-1 to TRBJ1-5; D is ambiguous. V was shortened by 3 bases and J by 4 bases, with 13 bases between the two germline ends. Germline CDR1 is DFQATT and CDR2 is SNEGSKA (reference sequence). CDR3 length: 14 amino acids. The CDR3 nucleotides are TGCAGTGCTAGTAGTGGCCCTATTAATCAGCCCCAGCATTTT. Residues: CSASSGPINQPQHF.

The chain couples TRBV7-2 to TRBJ2-3; D gene uncertain. Trimming cost V 2 bases and J 3 bases, with 6 bases left between them. In germline, CDR1 is SGHTA, CDR2 FQGNSA. The CDR3 loop spans 13 amino acids. In DNA, the CDR3 is TGTGCCAGCAGCTTATATTGGACAGATACGCAGTATTTT. This codes for CASSLYWTDTQYF.

V and J are TRBV5-1 and TRBJ1-4, with D maybe TRBD1 (5 bases). CDR1 and CDR2 from the germline V gene are SGHRS and YFSETQ. V was clipped by 2 bases and J by 8 bases, with 10 bases between them. The CDR3 is 13 amino acids. CDR3 in DNA: TGCGCCAGCAGCTTTGACAGCGACGAAAAACTGTTTTTT. Its translation: CASSFDSDEKLFF.

This sequence joins TRBV12-3 or TRBV12-4 and TRBJ2-3; D may be TRBD2 (5 bases). The CDR3 has 13 residues. The V end was cut by 6 bases, the J end by 4 bases, with 11 bases between. The CDR3 region is CASRGSGPDTQYF. DNA for the CDR3: TGTGCCAGCAGGGGGAGCGGCCCAGATACGCAGTATTTT.

V gene TRBV18 combines with J gene TRBJ1-1; 7 bases line up with TRBD1. The V gene's germline CDR1 is KGHSH and CDR2 LQKENI. The junction had 9 bases not matched to a gene; V was cut back by 5 bases and J by 0 bases. The CDR3 is 16 amino acids. DNA for the CDR3: TGTGCCAGCTCAGTATCGACAGGGAGCATGAACACTGAAGCTTTCTTT. Its translation is CASSVSTGSMNTEAFF.

V is TRBV5-1 and J is TRBJ2-7; TRBD2 aligns across 8 bases. The CDR3 runs to 15 residues. The ends lost 1 base at V and 0 bases at J; junction bases unmatched: 3. CDR1 and CDR2 from the germline V gene are SGHRS and YFSETQ. CDR3 in DNA: TGCGCCAGCAGCTTGCTGCGGGAGGCCTCCTACGAGCAGTACTTC. This translates into CASSLLREASYEQYF.